This passage covers 32 T cell receptor beta chains from one sample sequenced in a study of response to subunit inactivated influenza vaccine listed by TCRdb under 2018. Taken with the paper, the label for time point translates to: 45 days after influenza vaccine administration. To prepare the library, RT-PCR was applied. The listed sequencing device is Illumina HiSeq 2500. The raw public data were reprocessed by TCRdb itself: fastp quality trimming at Q25, MiXCR clonotype calling, in-frame beta chains only. Duplicate CDR3 protein sequences are folded into a single record with the most common DNA and genes. The sample table contains approximately 530,000 distinct CDR3 sequences; only one count was recorded for under 15% of them. Of the sample, about an eighth falls within the top ten clones. This sample comprised PBMCs from blood, obtained 35 to 45 days after vaccination. Receptor source: a man in his fifties or sixties who received an inactivated influenza vaccine. Donor details come from another sample of the same person, matched by shared clones.

This clonotype has at least ten counts. The V call is TRBV5-5, the J call TRBJ2-7; 9 bases line up with TRBD1. The CDR3 extends over 16 amino acids. CDR1 and CDR2 (germline): SGHKS, YYEKEE (reference sequence). The junction had 8 bases not matched to a gene; V was cut back by 0 bases and J by 4 bases. CDR3 protein: CASSLATGGAEYEQYF. In nucleotides, the CDR3 is TGTGCCAGCAGCTTGGCTACAGGGGGCGCAGAGTACGAGCAGTACTTC.

The J gene is TRBJ2-3, the V gene TRBV7-9; TRBD2 agrees at 7 bases. This CDR3 is 16 amino acids long. V lost 3 bases and J lost 2; bases outside the gene matches: 8. The V gene's germline CDR1 is SEHNR and CDR2 FQNEAQ (reference sequence). CDR3 sequence reads: CASSFDPAGYTDTQYF. DNA for the CDR3: TGTGCCAGCAGCTTTGACCCAGCGGGATACACAGATACGCAGTATTTT.

This clonotype was observed a few times. This rearrangement joins TRBV12-3 or TRBV12-4 to TRBJ1-3; D uncertain. Between the trimmed V and J ends, which lost 3 bases and 10 bases, there was a span of 7 bases. The length of the CDR3 is 11 residues. The CDR3, as DNA: TGTGCCAGCAGTTTTACTTCGACCATATATTTT. It yields the protein CASSFTSTIYF.

In its sample, this clonotype was seen a few times. The rearrangement uses TRBV7-2 and TRBJ2-5; D is unresolved. Trimming took 5 bases from V and 9 from J, leaving 10 bases between them. Per germline, CDR1 SGHTA and CDR2 FQGNSA. The CDR3 runs 11 residues. CDR3: CASSLSDPQYF. Written as DNA, the CDR3 is TGTGCCAGCAGCCTAAGCGACCCCCAGTACTTC.

V and J are TRBV29-1 and TRBJ2-7, with 11 nucleotides matching TRBD1. The CDR3 runs to 13 residues. Germline CDR1 is SQVTM and CDR2 is ANQGSEA. V lost 6 bases to trimming and J lost 4 bases; unmatched junction nucleotides: 5. CDR3 region: CSVDGQGAYEQYF. CDR3 in DNA: TGCAGCGTGGATGGACAGGGGGCATACGAGCAGTACTTC.

V and J are TRBV12-3 or TRBV12-4 and TRBJ2-1, with 12 bases fitting TRBD2. J was trimmed by 9 bases and V by 6 bases; bases with no gene match: 9. The CDR3 runs to 15 residues. Here the CDR3 reads CASSPSLAGGGEQFF. The CDR3 DNA reads TGTGCCAGCAGCCCCAGCCTAGCGGGGGGGGGTGAGCAGTTCTTC.

This clonotype was found a few times. CDR3 sequence reads: CASSLGQGVLSYNEQFF. DNA for the CDR3: TGTGCCAGCAGTTTGGGCCAGGGGGTCCTCTCCTACAATGAGCAGTTCTTC. This rearrangement joins TRBV12-3 or TRBV12-4 to TRBJ2-1; 7 bases map to TRBD1. The ends lost 3 bases at V and 0 bases at J; junction bases unmatched: 8. The CDR3 spans 17 residues.

This clonotype has only a few counts. The rearrangement links TRBV14 to TRBJ2-1, with D tentatively TRBD1 (5 bases). The germline V gene has CDR1 SGHDN and CDR2 FVKESK. The CDR3 runs to 16 residues. V was cut by 1 base and J by 5 bases, with 15 bases left in between. The DNA of the CDR3 is TGTGCCAGCAGCCAAGTGGGAAGACAGATTAACAATGAGCAGTTCTTC. It translates to CASSQVGRQINNEQFF.

This clonotype was seen only a few times. The rearrangement links TRBV5-1 to TRBJ2-5, with 7 bases aligning to TRBD1. This CDR3 comprises 15 residues. The germline gives CDR1 SGHRS, CDR2 YFSETQ. J was trimmed by 7 bases and V by 5 bases; bases with no gene match: 14. This CDR3 is CASRPPGQAQSTQYF. CDR3 DNA: TGCGCCAGCAGACCACCTGGACAGGCTCAATCGACCCAGTACTTC.

This clonotype was seen a handful of times. This chain connects TRBV7-2 to TRBJ2-5; 14 positions agree with TRBD2. The CDR3 runs 20 residues. From germline, CDR1 is SGHTA and CDR2 FQGNSA. V lost 0 bases and J lost 2; bases outside the gene matches: 11. The CDR3 coding sequence is TGTGCCAGCAGCTTAGCGGGACTAGCGGGAGTTATGCCACGTCAAGAGACCCAGTACTTC. Translated, it gives CASSLAGLAGVMPRQETQYF.

This clonotype was seen repeatedly, ten times or more. The chain links TRBV29-1 to TRBJ2-3; D unresolved. V dropped 2 bases and J dropped 3 bases, with 12 bases sitting between them. The CDR3 contains 14 residues. Germline loops: CDR1 SQVTM, CDR2 ANQGSEA. CDR3 DNA sequence: TGCAGCGTTGAACTAGGGTCCCAAACAGATACGCAGTATTTT. Protein sequence: CSVELGSQTDTQYF.

This clonotype came up a few times. The V and J genes are TRBV20-1 and TRBJ2-1; 9 bases map to TRBD2. Germline V gene lookup returns CDR1 DFQATT and CDR2 SNEGSKA (reference sequence). There are 16 residues in the CDR3. V lost 6 bases and J lost 0; bases outside the gene matches: 9. CDR3: CSAGGREGSSYNEQFF. CDR3 nucleotides: TGCAGTGCCGGAGGGCGGGAGGGTAGCTCCTACAATGAGCAGTTCTTC.

This clonotype was seen more than once but under ten times. The chain is built from TRBV18 and TRBJ1-6, with D perhaps matching TRBD1 (6 bases). This CDR3 is 15 amino acids long. Per germline, CDR1 KGHSH and CDR2 LQKENI. Trimming took off 3 bases at V and 8 bases at J, with 14 bases between the two ends. The CDR3 DNA is TGTGCCAGCTCACCGGATCGGCAGGGGTATTCACCCCTCCACTTT. Encoded protein: CASSPDRQGYSPLHF. Together with reference TRBV18 and TRBJ1-6, the CDR3 gives the full variable domain: NAGVMQNPRHLVRRRGQEARLRCSPMKGHSHVYWYRQLPEEGLKFMVYLQKENIIDESGMPKERFSAEFPKEGPSILRIQQVVRGDSAAYFCASSPDRQGYSPLHFGNGTRLTVT.

V is TRBV5-1 and J is TRBJ2-7, with 9 bases that match TRBD1. The CDR3 consists of 15 residues. Germline V lookup: CDR1 SGHRS, CDR2 YFSETQ. V trimming: 4 bases; J trimming: 6 bases; junction bases outside the gene matches: 11. The CDR3 sequence is CASSSSGTGRGEQYF. CDR3 sequence (DNA): TGCGCCAGCAGCAGTTCCGGGACAGGGAGGGGCGAGCAGTACTTC.

The chain has TRBV29-1 and TRBJ2-7, with D unresolved. CDR1 SQVTM and CDR2 ANQGSEA come from the germline V gene. V lost 6 bases, J lost 2 bases, and 11 bases lay in between. CDR3 length: 12 residues. CDR3 sequence reads: CSVQLDPYEQYF. For the CDR3, the DNA is TGCAGCGTGCAGCTCGATCCCTACGAGCAGTACTTC.

This clonotype turned up a few times. The J gene is TRBJ2-7, the V gene TRBV6-2 or TRBV6-3; D possibly corresponds to TRBD2 (5 bases). With 4 bases removed from V and 6 bases from J, the gap between germline ends came to 19 bases. Looked up from germline, CDR1 is MNHEY and CDR2 is SVGEGT. The CDR3 is 15 amino acids. DNA for the CDR3: TGTGCCAGCAGTTCCCCCGCCCGGGGTTCAGGCGAGCAGTACTTC. Its translation is CASSSPARGSGEQYF.

The V gene is TRBV11-2, the J gene TRBJ2-7; either TRBD1 or TRBD2 may fit D (5 bases each). Germline CDR1 is SGHAT and CDR2 is FQNNGV. Between the trimmed V and J ends, which lost 5 bases and 3 bases, there was a span of 14 bases. The CDR3 spans 14 residues. The CDR3 DNA is TGTGCCAGCAGCCGTACGGGGCGATACTACGAGCAGTACTTC. It codes for CASSRTGRYYEQYF.

The rearrangement links TRBV14 to TRBJ2-1, with 7 positions matching TRBD2. Germline trimming cut 3 bases from V and 0 bases from J; bases unmatched to any gene: 8. Germline V gives CDR1 SGHDN, CDR2 FVKESK. The CDR3 is 17 amino acids. The CDR3 DNA reads as TGTGCCAGCAGCCAGAGGGGAGGGGCTAGCTCCTACAATGAGCAGTTCTTC. This codes for CASSQRGGASSYNEQFF.

This clonotype showed up just a few times. V and J are TRBV11-3 and TRBJ2-3, with D unclear. Germline V lookup: CDR1 SGHNT, CDR2 YENEEA. V gave up 4 bases and J gave up 0 bases, with 11 bases separating them. This CDR3 is built from 15 residues. The chain's CDR3 is CASSSKSTSTDTQYF. CDR3 coding DNA: TGTGCCAGCAGCTCCAAGTCAACAAGCACAGATACGCAGTATTTT.

This clonotype was counted only a few times. The rearrangement joins TRBV7-9 to TRBJ2-3, with 13 bases lining up with TRBD2. This CDR3 has 17 residues. The junction had 9 bases not matched to a gene; V was cut back by 4 bases and J by 5 bases. Germline CDR1 reads SEHNR; CDR2 reads FQNEAQ (reference sequence). CDR3 sequence (DNA): TGTGCCAGCAGCTATACCGGGACTAGCGGGGTTGGAGATACGCAGTATTTT. Residues: CASSYTGTSGVGDTQYF.

This clonotype appeared a few times. This chain connects TRBV6-2 or TRBV6-3 to TRBJ2-1; no clear D gene. The V gene's germline CDR1 is MNHEY and CDR2 SVGEGT. Trimming left V 5 bases short and J 5 bases short, with 25 bases between. CDR3 length: 18 residues. The CDR3 coding sequence is TGTGCCAGCAGTGTGAACGTCTTAGCCCGAGGCCCGCACAATGAGCAGTTCTTC. Translating it yields CASSVNVLARGPHNEQFF.

The table lists this clonotype with a few counts. This chain links TRBV20-1 with TRBJ1-2; D gene uncertain. V dropped 0 bases and J dropped 3 bases, with 8 bases sitting between them. Germline CDR1 and CDR2: DFQATT and SNEGSKA (reference sequence). This CDR3 is 13 amino acids long. CDR3 amino acids: CSARDGSYYGYTF. Here the CDR3 DNA reads TGCAGTGCTAGAGATGGGTCCTACTATGGCTACACCTTC.

In its sample, this clonotype was seen a few times. The gene calls are TRBV4-3 and TRBJ2-1, with a tentative D call TRBD2 (5 bases). In germline, CDR1 is LGHNA, CDR2 YSLEER. The CDR3 length is 15 residues. The V gene lost 3 bases and the J gene lost 10 bases, with 19 bases spanning the gap. CDR3 sequence: CASSHAVSSAEEQFF. The CDR3 DNA reads TGCGCCAGCAGCCACGCCGTGAGTAGCGCGGAGGAGCAGTTCTTC.

Comments on this clonotype: A junction end diverges from the germline sequence, so it may reflect a read error. V usage is TRBV5-1 and J usage is TRBJ2-7; TRBD2 is a possible D gene (6 bases). Looked up from germline, CDR1 is SGHRS and CDR2 is YFSETQ. The CDR3 is made up of 16 amino acids. The DNA for the CDR3 is TGCGCCAGCAGCCCGGAGGGTGGTGGCGGATCCTACGAGCACTACTTC. Translation: CASSPEGGGGSYEHYF.

This clonotype was counted a few times. J is TRBJ2-7 and V is TRBV7-2; possibly TRBD1 for D (6 bases). There are 15 residues in the CDR3. Germline assignment: CDR1 SGHTA and CDR2 FQGNSA. V was clipped by 4 bases and J by 2 bases, with 15 bases between them. The DNA for the CDR3 is TGTGCCAGCAGCTCGTCCGGGACACTAACCTACGAGCAGTACTTC. Residues: CASSSSGTLTYEQYF.

This sequence joins TRBV2 and TRBJ1-1; D is uncertain. Trimming took 3 bases from V and 4 from J, leaving 12 bases between them. Germline lookup yields CDR1 SNHLY and CDR2 FYNNEI. This CDR3 has 14 amino acids. CDR3 sequence: CASSEQGLRTEAFF. In nucleotides, the CDR3 is TGTGCCAGCAGTGAGCAAGGGCTACGCACTGAAGCTTTCTTT.

The V call is TRBV24-1, the J call TRBJ2-1; perhaps TRBD2 as D (5 bases). The germline V gene has CDR1 KGHDR and CDR2 SFDVKD. The CDR3 spans 15 residues. V gave up 3 bases and J gave up 4 bases, with 12 bases separating them. The CDR3 reads CATSDTGVGYNEQFF. The CDR3, as DNA: TGTGCCACCAGTGATACCGGGGTCGGGTACAATGAGCAGTTCTTC.

This clonotype was seen a handful of times. J is TRBJ2-1 and V is TRBV5-5; 9 bases match TRBD1. This CDR3 has 15 residues. Germline assignment: CDR1 SGHKS and CDR2 YYEKEE (reference sequence). V lost 4 bases, J lost 5 bases, and 7 bases stayed unmatched. The CDR3 DNA reads as TGTGCCAGCAGCGTTTACGGGACAGGGAACAATGAGCAGTTCTTC. Its protein product is CASSVYGTGNNEQFF.

The gene calls are TRBV18 and TRBJ2-3; D is perhaps TRBD1 (7 bases). Germline assignment: CDR1 KGHSH and CDR2 LQKENI. V was clipped by 3 bases and J by 2 bases, with 21 bases between them. The length of the CDR3 is 18 residues. DNA for the CDR3: TGTGCCAGCTCACCGATCGCGGGACAGAGGACTACCACAGATACGCAGTATTTT. Translated: CASSPIAGQRTTTDTQYF.

V gene TRBV10-3 combines with J gene TRBJ2-3; D unresolved. With 3 bases removed from V and 5 bases from J, the gap between germline ends came to 9 bases. This CDR3 is built from 13 residues. Germline lookup yields CDR1 ENHRY and CDR2 SYGVKD. The CDR3 loop is CAISDGLGDTQYF. The CDR3 DNA sequence: TGTGCCATCAGTGATGGATTGGGAGATACGCAGTATTTT.

This clonotype was seen a few times. The chain carries TRBV6-6 and TRBJ2-5; unclear D gene. This CDR3 has 12 residues. Germline V lookup: CDR1 MNHNY, CDR2 SVGAGI (reference sequence). V was trimmed by 6 bases and J by 3 bases, leaving 8 bases between them. CDR3 DNA: TGTGCCAGCAGGCCAACCGAAGAGACCCAGTACTTC. Translation gives CASRPTEETQYF.

The rearrangement links TRBV7-2 to TRBJ2-1; D not resolved. The germline V gene has CDR1 SGHTA and CDR2 FQGNSA. CDR3 length: 11 residues. V shed 4 bases and J shed 10 bases, with 8 bases lying between them. The CDR3 DNA reads as TGTGCCAGCAGCTCAATAAGGGAGCAGTTCTTC. Protein product: CASSSIREQFF.